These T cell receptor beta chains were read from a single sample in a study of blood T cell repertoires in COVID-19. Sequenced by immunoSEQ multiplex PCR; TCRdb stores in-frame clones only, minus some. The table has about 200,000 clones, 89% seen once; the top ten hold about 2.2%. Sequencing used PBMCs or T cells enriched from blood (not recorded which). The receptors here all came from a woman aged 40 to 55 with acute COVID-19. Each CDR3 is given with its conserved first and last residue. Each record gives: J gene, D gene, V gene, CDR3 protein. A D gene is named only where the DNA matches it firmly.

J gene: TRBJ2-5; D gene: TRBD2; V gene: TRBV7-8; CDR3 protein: CASSLLGLAGLETQYF
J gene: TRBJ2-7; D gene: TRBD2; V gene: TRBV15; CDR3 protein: CATSRRLAGGQTYEQYF
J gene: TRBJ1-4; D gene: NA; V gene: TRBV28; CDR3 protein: CASSLSELGNEKLFF
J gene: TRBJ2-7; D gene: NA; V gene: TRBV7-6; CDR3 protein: CASSHSEGEQYF
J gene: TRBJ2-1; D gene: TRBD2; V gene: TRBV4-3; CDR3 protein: CASSPQGLAEIYNEQFF
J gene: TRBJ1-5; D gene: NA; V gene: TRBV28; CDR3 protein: CASSQTGYQPQHF
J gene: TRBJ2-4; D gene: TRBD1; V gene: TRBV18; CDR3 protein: CASSATGGVLINIQYF
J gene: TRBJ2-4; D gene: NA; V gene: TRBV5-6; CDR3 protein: CASSFLTGTVQYF
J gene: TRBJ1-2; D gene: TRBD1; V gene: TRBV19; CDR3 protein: CASSVSGGGYTF
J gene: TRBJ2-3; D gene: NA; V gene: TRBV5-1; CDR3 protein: CASSFRTDTDTQYF
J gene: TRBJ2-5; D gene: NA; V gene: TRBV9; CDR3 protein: CASSVELRDPGETQYF
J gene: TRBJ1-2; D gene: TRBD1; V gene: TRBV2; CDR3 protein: CASSVRGTGNYGYTF
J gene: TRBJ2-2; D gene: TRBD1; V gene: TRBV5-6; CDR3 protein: CASSSRQGNTGELFF
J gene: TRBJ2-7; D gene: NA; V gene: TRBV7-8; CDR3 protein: CASSVMGHEQYF
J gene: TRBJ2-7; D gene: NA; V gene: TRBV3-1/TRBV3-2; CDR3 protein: CASSQDYLYEQYF
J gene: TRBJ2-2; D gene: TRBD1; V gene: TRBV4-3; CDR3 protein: CASSQDGQGANTGELFF
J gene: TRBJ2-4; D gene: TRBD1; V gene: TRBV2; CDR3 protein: CASSPTGTGVRAKNIQYF
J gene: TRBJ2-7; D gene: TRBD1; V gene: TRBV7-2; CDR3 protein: CASSPSWGQGNEQYF
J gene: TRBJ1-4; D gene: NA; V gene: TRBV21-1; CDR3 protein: CASSSRDRKLVATNEKLFF
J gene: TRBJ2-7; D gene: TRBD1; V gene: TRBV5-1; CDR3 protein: CASSFGGTGTYEQYF
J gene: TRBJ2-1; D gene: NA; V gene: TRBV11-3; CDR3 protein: CASSLRGIGEQFF
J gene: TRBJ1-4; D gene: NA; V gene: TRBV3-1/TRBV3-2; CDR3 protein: CASSLGAGSGKLFF
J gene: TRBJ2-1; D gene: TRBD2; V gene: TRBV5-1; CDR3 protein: CASSPTSGSYNEQFF
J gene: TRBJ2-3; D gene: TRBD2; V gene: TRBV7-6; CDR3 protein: CASSLVLGSGGLSTDTQYF
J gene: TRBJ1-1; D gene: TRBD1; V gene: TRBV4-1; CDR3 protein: CASSPGQGTTEAFF
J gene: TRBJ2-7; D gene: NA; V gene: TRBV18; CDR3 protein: CASSRDIAYEQYF
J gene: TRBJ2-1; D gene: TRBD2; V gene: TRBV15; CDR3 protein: CATSRLLAGAGNEQFF
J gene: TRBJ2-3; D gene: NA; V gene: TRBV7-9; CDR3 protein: CASSPPRSTDTQYF
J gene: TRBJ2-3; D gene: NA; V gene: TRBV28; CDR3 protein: CASSALGRDPDTQYF
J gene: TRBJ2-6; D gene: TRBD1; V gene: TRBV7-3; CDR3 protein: CASSSTGTGANVLTF
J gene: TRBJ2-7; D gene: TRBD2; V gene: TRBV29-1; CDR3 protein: CSVVGPIAGYYEQYF
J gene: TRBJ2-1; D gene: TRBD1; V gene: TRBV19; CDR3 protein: CASRLDRGLQNEQFF
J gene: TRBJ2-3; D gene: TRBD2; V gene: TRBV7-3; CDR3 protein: CASSSTSGYTDTQYF
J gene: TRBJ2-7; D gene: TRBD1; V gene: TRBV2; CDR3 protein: CASNGHLTGTGVYEQYF
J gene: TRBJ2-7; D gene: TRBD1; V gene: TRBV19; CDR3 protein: CASSIGDRGDYEQYF
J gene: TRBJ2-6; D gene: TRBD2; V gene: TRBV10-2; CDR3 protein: CASRGGSAGANVLTF
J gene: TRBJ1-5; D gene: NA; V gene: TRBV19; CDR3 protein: CASNPDSNQPQHF
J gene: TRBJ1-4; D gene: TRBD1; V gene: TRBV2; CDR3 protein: CASSEGMDRGNEKLFF
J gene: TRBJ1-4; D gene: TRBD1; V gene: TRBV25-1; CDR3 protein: CASSEWDSNEKLFF
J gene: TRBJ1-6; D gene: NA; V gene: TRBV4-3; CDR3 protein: CASSQGTVNSPLHF
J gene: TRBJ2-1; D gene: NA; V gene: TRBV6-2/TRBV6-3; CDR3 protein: CASSGHEDSKSGNEQFF
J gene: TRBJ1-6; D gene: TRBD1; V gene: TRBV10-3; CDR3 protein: CAISESTTGNSPLHF
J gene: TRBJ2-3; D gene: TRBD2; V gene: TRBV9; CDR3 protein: CASSPSGLAGGRDTQYF
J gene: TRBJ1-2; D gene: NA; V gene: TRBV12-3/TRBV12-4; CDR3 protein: CASSLWRGGYTF
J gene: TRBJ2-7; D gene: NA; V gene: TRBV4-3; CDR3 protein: CASSQDSGTKIPYEQYF
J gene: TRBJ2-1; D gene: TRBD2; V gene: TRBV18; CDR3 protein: CASSPGTSAYNEQFF
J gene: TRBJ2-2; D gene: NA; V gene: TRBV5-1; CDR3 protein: CASSLVGSGTGELFF
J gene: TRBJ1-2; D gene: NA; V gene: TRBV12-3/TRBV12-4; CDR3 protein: CASSLWEGGGYTF
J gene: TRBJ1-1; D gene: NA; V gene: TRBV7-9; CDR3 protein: CASSLAPGAEAFF
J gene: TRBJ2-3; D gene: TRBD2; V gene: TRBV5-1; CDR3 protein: CASRRTSDSTDTQYF